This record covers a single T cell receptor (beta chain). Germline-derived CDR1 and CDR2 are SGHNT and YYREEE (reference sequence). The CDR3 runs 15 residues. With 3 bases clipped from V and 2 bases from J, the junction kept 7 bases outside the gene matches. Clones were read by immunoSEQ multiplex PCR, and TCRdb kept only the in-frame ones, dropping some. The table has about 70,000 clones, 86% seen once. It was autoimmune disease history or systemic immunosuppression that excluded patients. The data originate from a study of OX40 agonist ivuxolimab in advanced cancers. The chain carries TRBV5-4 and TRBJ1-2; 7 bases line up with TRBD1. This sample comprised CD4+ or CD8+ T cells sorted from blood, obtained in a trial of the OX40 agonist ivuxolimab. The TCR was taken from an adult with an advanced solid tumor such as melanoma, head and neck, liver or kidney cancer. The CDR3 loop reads CASSSGGQENYGYTF. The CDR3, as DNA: TGTGCCAGCAGCTCCGGCGGACAGGAGAACTATGGCTACACCTTC.